This TCR beta chain is drawn from a study of T-cell memory formation after mild COVID-19. Background on the study: Clusters were largely donor specific.

Germline CDR1 SGHNT, CDR2 YYREEE (reference sequence). CDR3 length equals 19 residues. The junction had 9 bases not matched to a gene; V was cut back by 0 bases and J by 1 base. Barcoded TCR alpha and TCR beta cDNA libraries with UMIs came from 5'RACE using constant-segment primers. Via MiXCR, TCRdb re-called the 5' RACE reads, giving one row per CDR3 protein. The data contain tens of thousands of distinct CDR3 sequences, approximately 15% of them singletons. Study-wide findings and caveats: There were some responding clones in pre-infection memory, which suggested that cross-reactive memory had joined. Second-wave clones with a day 37 peak had unconfirmed SARS-CoV-2 specificity.

This clonotype has more than one count but fewer than ten. Its antigen is currently unknown. V is TRBV5-4 and J is TRBJ2-3, with TRBD2 matching 12 bases. This TCR was sampled from an adult woman who had mild COVID-19 (a few samples of this study predate the infection). Cell type and time point are not known. The material sequenced was PBMCs or a T cell subset sorted from them (not recorded which). The CDR3 DNA reads TGTGCCAGCAGCTTGGAGTTTCTAGCGGGAGGGCCCCGCACAGATACGCAGTATTTT. The encoded protein is CASSLEFLAGGPRTDTQYF.